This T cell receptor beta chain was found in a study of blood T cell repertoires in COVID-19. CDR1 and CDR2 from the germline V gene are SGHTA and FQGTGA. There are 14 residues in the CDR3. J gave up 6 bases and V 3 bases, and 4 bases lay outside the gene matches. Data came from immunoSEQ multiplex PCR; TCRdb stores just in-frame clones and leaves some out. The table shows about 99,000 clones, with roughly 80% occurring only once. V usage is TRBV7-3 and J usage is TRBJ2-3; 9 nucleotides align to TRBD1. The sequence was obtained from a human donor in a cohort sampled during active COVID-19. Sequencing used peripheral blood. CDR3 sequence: CASSFGTGFDTQYF. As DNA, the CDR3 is TGTGCCAGCAGCTTTGGGACAGGGTTTGATACGCAGTATTTT. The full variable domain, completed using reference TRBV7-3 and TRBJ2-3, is GAGVSQTPSNKVTEKGKYVELRCDPISGHTALYWYRQSLGQGPEFLIYFQGTGAADDSGLPNDRFFAVRPEGSVSTLKIQRTERGDSAVYLCASSFGTGFDTQYFGPGTRLTVL.